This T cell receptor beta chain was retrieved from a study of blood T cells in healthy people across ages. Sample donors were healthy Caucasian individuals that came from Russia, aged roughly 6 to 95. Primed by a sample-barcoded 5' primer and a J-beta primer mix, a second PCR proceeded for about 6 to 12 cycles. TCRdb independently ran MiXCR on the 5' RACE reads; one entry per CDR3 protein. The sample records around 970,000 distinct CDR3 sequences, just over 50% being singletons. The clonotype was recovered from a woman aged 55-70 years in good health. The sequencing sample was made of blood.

The CDR3: CASARGADTDTQYF. The DNA of the CDR3 is TGTGCCAGCGCACGCGGGGCGGACACAGATACGCAGTATTTT. The chain employs TRBV6-1 and TRBJ2-3, with a weak D call TRBD2 (6 bases). This CDR3 comprises 14 residues. Germline V CDR1 and CDR2: MNHNS, SASEGT. V dropped 8 bases and J dropped 2 bases, with 14 bases sitting between them.